This T cell receptor beta chain appears in the sequencing data of a study of resident and recirculating memory T cells in vitiligo. Study-wide background: Shave-biopsy epidermis from lesional and nonlesional skin was sequenced alongside PBMCs.

Here immunoSEQ multiplex PCR was the method, and the copy in TCRdb shows in-frame clones only, minus some. This table has roughly 80,000 clones, about 90% appearing once. The CDR3 contains 15 residues. The sample consisted of blood. This sequence was found in a male donor with vitiligo. The chain employs TRBV21-1 and TRBJ2-3; the table's D call of TRBD2 was not tested on the DNA. TRBV21-1 is assigned pseudogene status. The CDR3 DNA reads TGTGCCAGCAGCAAAGGTCGGGGGGAGACAGATACGCAGTATTTT. Residues: CASSKGRGETDTQYF.